The clone carrying this T cell receptor beta chain was picked up a small number of times. Its antigen remains unknown. This record belongs to a study of CD8 T cells in ankylosing spondylitis. Study-level findings and limits: Reportedly, matched ankylosing spondylitis synovial fluid was significantly enriched for disease-linked clones. Typical of ankylosing spondylitis blood, it appeared, was a TCR beta motif of several highly homologous variants. In reactive arthritis synovial fluid and blood, some motif variants had been reported before.

The length of the CDR3 is 16 residues. CDR1 is MNHEY, CDR2 SVGEGT, per germline. J gave up 4 bases and V 4 bases, and 7 bases lay outside the gene matches. Libraries of TCR beta came from quantitative 5'-RACE with molecular barcodes. TCRdb independently ran MiXCR on the 5' RACE reads; one entry per CDR3 protein. Of 200,000 to 250,000 distinct CDR3 sequences in the sample, 15% to 20% were seen once. This clonotype originated in a male donor with ankylosing spondylitis. Sequenced material: blood, either unsorted or a sorted T cell fraction (not recorded which). This rearrangement joins TRBV6-2 or TRBV6-3 to TRBJ2-5; 12 bases agree with TRBD2. CDR3 loop: CASSSLAGGPVETQYF. CDR3 sequence (DNA): TGTGCCAGCAGTTCGCTAGCGGGAGGGCCGGTAGAGACCCAGTACTTC.